Listed here are 13 T cell receptor beta chains from one sample, sequenced in a study of T cells in Graves' hyperthyroidism and ophthalmopathy. RNA transcripts provided the source from which TCR beta CDR3 regions were amplified. TCR CDR3 underwent first-round RT-PCR with the HTBI primer set. TCRdb processed the multiplex PCR reads anew with MiXCR; each CDR3 protein has one entry. Of 300,000 to 350,000 distinct CDR3 sequences detected, 15% to 20% appear once; the ten largest clones hold roughly 49%. Sequenced input: blood. The receptors were gathered from a woman aged 45-59 years with Graves' hyperthyroidism.

This clonotype has a count of ten or more. This chain connects TRBV6-1 to TRBJ2-5; D not resolved. V gave up 6 bases and J gave up 5 bases, with 16 bases separating them. Looked up from germline, CDR1 is MNHNS and CDR2 is SASEGT. The CDR3 spans 14 residues. The CDR3 DNA sequence: TGTGCCAGCAGGACGGAAACTGCGAGGGAGACCCAGTACTTC. Its translation: CASRTETARETQYF.

To note about this clonotype: It may be a read error: a sequence one base away is much more abundant. V is TRBV10-3 and J is TRBJ1-5; a weak D match, TRBD1 (5 bases). CDR1 ENHRY and CDR2 SYGVKD come from the germline V gene. The CDR3 sequence is 13 residues long. CDR3 nucleotide sequence: TGTGCCATCAGTGGACAGTACGATCAGACCCAGCATTTT. Translated: CAISGQYDQTQHF.

This clonotype came up many times. The chain links TRBV27 to TRBJ2-5, with 7 positions matching TRBD2. The CDR3 consists of 16 residues. V was clipped by 4 bases and J by 5 bases; unmatched bases: 13. From germline, CDR1 is MNHEY and CDR2 SMNVEV (reference sequence). CDR3 region: CASSSPTSFSRETQYF. CDR3 in DNA: TGTGCCAGCAGTTCCCCGACTAGCTTCTCTCGGGAGACCCAGTACTTC.

J is TRBJ1-1 and V is TRBV27; 7 positions match TRBD1. Trimming removed 8 bases from V and 6 bases from J; junction bases left unmatched: 6. The CDR3 sequence is 12 residues long. Germline V gives CDR1 MNHEY, CDR2 SMNVEV (reference sequence). The CDR3 DNA sequence: TGTGCCAGCGCTATAGGGGGCTCTGAAGCTTTCTTT. Protein sequence: CASAIGGSEAFF.

There are a few counts of this clonotype. This chain joins TRBV10-3 and TRBJ2-3; 9 positions match TRBD1. Trimming cost V 3 bases and J 2 bases; bases outside gene matches: 9. This CDR3 region has 17 residues. Germline CDR1 is ENHRY and CDR2 is SYGVKD. The CDR3 nucleotides are TGTGCCATCAGTGAACGACCGGGACAGGGTTACACAGATACGCAGTATTTT. Its protein product is CAISERPGQGYTDTQYF.

CDR3 residues: CASTPPGGVRTEAFF. DNA of the CDR3: TGCGCCAGCACCCCCCCGGGCGGGGTGAGAACTGAAGCTTTCTTT. This sequence joins TRBV4-1 and TRBJ1-1; D unclear. CDR1 MGHRA and CDR2 YSYEKL come from the germline V gene. CDR3 size: 15 residues. V dropped 7 bases and J dropped 5 bases, with 20 bases sitting between them.

This clonotype came up many times. The genes are TRBV11-2 and TRBJ2-7; D gene uncertain. The CDR3 runs to 16 residues. The ends were cut back, 5 bases at V and 3 bases at J, with 20 bases in the middle. Germline V CDR1 and CDR2: SGHAT, FQNNGV. CDR3 amino acids: CASSQPVAVDIYEQYF. CDR3 DNA sequence: TGTGCCAGCAGCCAACCGGTAGCCGTAGACATCTACGAGCAGTACTTC.

This clonotype was seen at least ten times. The V gene is TRBV18, the J gene TRBJ1-1; D gene uncertain. V lost 0 bases, J lost 4 bases, and 12 bases lay in between. CDR3 length equals 15 residues. Germline V gene sequence: CDR1 KGHSH, CDR2 LQKENI. The CDR3 spells CASSPPSIITTEAFF. DNA for the CDR3: TGTGCCAGCTCACCACCAAGTATTATAACCACTGAAGCTTTCTTT.

Only a few counts were recorded for this clonotype. The rearrangement links TRBV30 to TRBJ2-1; D gene uncertain. V was cut by 1 base and J by 0 bases, with 13 bases left in between. Per germline, CDR1 GTSNPN and CDR2 SVGIG (reference sequence). The CDR3 consists of 16 residues. CDR3 protein: CAWSGVGKSSYNEQFF. CDR3 nucleotides: TGTGCCTGGAGTGGGGTCGGTAAGAGCTCCTACAATGAGCAGTTCTTC.

This clonotype was counted ten times or more. This chain links TRBV11-2 with TRBJ2-1, with 12 bases that match TRBD2. Germline loops: CDR1 SGHAT, CDR2 FQNNGV. Losses at the gene ends were 5 bases for V and 6 bases for J; bases not matched to a gene: 5. The CDR3 is 15 amino acids. In DNA form, the CDR3 reads TGTGCCAGCAGCACCCAACTAGCGGGGGGCAATGAGCAGTTCTTC. Translating gives CASSTQLAGGNEQFF.

This sequence joins TRBV5-1 and TRBJ1-1; a weak D match, TRBD1 (5 bases). Per germline, CDR1 SGHRS and CDR2 YFSETQ. The CDR3 runs 15 residues. V lost 4 bases and J 1 base, leaving 14 bases between the germline ends. The CDR3 DNA follows: TGCGCCAGCAGCGGGGCTCCAGGGACGAACACTGAAGCTTTCTTT. Residues: CASSGAPGTNTEAFF.

A few counts support this clonotype. The J gene is TRBJ2-1, the V gene TRBV2; D not certain. The V gene lost 1 base and the J gene lost 3 bases, with 4 bases spanning the gap. Germline CDR1 and CDR2: SNHLY and FYNNEI. The CDR3 sequence is 13 residues long. CDR3 residues: CASSEVGYNEQFF. The CDR3 DNA reads as TGTGCCAGCAGTGAAGTTGGCTACAATGAGCAGTTCTTC.

This clonotype came up many times. The chain links TRBV12-3 or TRBV12-4 to TRBJ1-3; weak D call: TRBD1 (5 bases). This CDR3 comprises 15 residues. V lost 1 base and J 4 bases, leaving 11 bases between the germline ends. The CDR3 nucleotides are TGTGCCAGCAGTTTAGTGACAGTTCAAGGAAACACCATATATTTT. Amino acid sequence: CASSLVTVQGNTIYF.